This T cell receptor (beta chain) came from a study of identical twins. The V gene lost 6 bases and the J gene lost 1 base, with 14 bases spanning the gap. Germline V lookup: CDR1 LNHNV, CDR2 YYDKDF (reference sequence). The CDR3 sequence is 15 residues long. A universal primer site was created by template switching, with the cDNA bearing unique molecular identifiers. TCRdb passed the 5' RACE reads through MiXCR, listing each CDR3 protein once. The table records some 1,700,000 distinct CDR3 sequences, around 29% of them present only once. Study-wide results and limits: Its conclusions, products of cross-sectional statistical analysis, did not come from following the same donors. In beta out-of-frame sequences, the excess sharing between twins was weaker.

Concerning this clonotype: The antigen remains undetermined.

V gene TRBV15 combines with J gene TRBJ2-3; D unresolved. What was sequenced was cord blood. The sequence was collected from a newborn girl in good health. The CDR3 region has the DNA TGTGCCACCAGAAGTAACAGCTTGGGCACAGATACGCAGTATTTT. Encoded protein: CATRSNSLGTDTQYF.